The sequence of this TCR beta chain was determined in a study of T cell clusters in autoimmune cytopenias. Study-wide results and caveats: Compared with active autoimmune hepatitis patients, healthy donors showed almost three-fold more exclusive TRB clusters. TRB repertoire shifts in secondary cytopenia and chronic lymphocytic leukemia mostly reflected lymphoma, not autoimmunity.

TRB was amplified from 250 ng of peripheral blood genomic DNA per sample. Germline CDR1 reads LGHNA; CDR2 reads YSLEER. The CDR3 is 13 residues long. TRB was amplified by touch-down multiplex PCR, primer pools A and B combined. TCRdb reprocessed the multiplex PCR reads, with one entry per CDR3 protein and no DNA. The table for this sample gives thousands of distinct CDR3 sequences. As concerns this clonotype: Its antigen is unknown.

The sequenced material came from peripheral blood. The receptor was isolated from a human donor with an autoimmune cytopenia or autoimmune hepatitis (not recorded which). The chain carries TRBV4-3 and TRBJ1-5; TCRdb calls TRBD1, which cannot be checked without DNA. This CDR3 is CASSQTGSQPQHF.